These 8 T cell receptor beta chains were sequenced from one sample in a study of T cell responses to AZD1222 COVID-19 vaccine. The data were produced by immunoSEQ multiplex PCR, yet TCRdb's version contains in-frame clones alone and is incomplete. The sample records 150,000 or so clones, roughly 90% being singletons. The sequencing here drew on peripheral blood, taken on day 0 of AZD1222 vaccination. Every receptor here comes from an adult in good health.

The CDR3 sequence: CASISGTADEKLFF. DNA for the CDR3: TGTGCCAGCATATCCGGGACAGCAGATGAAAAACTGTTTTTT. This chain joins TRBV2 and TRBJ1-4; 7 nucleotides match TRBD1. With 7 bases clipped from V and 6 bases from J, the junction kept 8 bases outside the gene matches. CDR3 size: 14 residues. The V gene's germline CDR1 is SNHLY and CDR2 FYNNEI.

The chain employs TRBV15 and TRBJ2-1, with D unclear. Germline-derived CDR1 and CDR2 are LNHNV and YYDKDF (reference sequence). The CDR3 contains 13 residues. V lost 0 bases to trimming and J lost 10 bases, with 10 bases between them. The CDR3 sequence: CATSRDLGSEQFF. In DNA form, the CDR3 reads TGTGCCACCAGCAGAGATCTGGGCAGCGAGCAGTTCTTC.

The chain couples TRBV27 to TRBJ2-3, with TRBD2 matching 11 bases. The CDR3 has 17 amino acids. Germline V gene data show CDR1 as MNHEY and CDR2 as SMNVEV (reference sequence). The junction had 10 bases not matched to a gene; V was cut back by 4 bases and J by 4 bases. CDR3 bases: TGTGCCAGCAGTTCGCCCTCTAGCGGGAGGTCGTCAGATACGCAGTATTTT. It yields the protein CASSSPSSGRSSDTQYF.

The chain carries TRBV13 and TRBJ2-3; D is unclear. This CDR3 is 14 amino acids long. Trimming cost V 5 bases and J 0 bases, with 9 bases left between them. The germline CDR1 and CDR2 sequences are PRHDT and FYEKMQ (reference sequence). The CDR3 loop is CASSPTPSTDTQYF. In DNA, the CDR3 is TGTGCCAGCAGCCCTACCCCTAGCACAGATACGCAGTATTTT.

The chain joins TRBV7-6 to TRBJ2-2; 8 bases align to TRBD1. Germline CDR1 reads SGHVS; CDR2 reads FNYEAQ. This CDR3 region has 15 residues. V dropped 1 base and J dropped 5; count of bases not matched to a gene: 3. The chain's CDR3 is CASSLGTGTTGELFF. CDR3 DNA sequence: TGTGCCAGCAGCTTAGGGACAGGGACGACCGGGGAGCTGTTTTTT.

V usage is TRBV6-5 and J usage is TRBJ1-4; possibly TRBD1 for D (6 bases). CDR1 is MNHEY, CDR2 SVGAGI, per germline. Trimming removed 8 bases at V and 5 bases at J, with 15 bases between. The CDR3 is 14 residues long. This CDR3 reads CASGRGKRNEKLFF. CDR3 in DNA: TGTGCCAGCGGGAGGGGGAAACGAAATGAAAAACTGTTTTTT.

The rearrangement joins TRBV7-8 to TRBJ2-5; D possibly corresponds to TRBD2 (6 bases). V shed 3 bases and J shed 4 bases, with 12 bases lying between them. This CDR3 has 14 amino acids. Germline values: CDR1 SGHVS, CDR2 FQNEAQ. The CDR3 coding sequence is TGTGCCAGCAGCTTCGGGGGAAAGGGAGAGACCCAGTACTTC. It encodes CASSFGGKGETQYF.

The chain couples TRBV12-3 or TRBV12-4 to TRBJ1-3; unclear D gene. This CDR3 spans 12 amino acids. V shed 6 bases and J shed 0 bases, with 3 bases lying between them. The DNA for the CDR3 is TGTGCCAGCAGCTTCTCTGGAAACACCATATATTTT. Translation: CASSFSGNTIYF.